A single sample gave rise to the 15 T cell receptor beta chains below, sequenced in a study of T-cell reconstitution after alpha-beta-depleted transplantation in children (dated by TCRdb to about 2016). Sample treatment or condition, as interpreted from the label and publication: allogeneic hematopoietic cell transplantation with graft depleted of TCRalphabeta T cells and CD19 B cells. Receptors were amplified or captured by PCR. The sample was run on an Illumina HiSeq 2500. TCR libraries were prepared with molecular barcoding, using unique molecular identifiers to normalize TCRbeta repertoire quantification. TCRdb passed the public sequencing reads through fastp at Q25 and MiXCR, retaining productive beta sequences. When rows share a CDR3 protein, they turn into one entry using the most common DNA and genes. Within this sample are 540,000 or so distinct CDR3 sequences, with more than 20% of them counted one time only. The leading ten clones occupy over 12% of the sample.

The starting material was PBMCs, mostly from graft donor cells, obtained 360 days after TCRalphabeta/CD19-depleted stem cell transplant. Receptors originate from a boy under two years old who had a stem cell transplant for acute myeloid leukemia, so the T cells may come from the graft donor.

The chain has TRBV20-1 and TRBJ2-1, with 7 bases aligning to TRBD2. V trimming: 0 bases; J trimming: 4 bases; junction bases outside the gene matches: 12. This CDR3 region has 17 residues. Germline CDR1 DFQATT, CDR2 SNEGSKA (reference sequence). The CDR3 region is CSARDPGRAGVYNEQFF. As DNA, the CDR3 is TGCAGTGCTAGAGATCCCGGCCGGGCGGGGGTGTACAATGAGCAGTTCTTC.

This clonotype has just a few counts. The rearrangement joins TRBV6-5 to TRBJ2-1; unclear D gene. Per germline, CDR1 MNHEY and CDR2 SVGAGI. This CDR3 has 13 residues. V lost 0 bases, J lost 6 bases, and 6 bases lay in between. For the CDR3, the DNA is TGTGCCAGCAGTTACTCTAAAGGCAATGAGCAGTTCTTC. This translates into CASSYSKGNEQFF.

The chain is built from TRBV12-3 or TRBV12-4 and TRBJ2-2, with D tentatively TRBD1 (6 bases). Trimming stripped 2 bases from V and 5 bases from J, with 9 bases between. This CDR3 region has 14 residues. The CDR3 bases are TGTGCCAGCAGTTTATTTCAGGGGACCGGGGAGCTGTTTTTT. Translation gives CASSLFQGTGELFF.

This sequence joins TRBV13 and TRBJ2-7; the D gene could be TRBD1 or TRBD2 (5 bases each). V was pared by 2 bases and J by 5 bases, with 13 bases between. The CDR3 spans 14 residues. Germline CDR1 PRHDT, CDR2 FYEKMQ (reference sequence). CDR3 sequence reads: CASSLTGARDEQYV. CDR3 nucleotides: TGTGCCAGCAGCTTAACAGGAGCGAGGGACGAGCAGTACGTC.

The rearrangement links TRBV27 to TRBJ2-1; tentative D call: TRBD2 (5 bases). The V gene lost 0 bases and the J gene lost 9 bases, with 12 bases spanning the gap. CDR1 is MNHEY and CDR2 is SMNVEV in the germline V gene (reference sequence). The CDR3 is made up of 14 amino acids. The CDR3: CASSLSPGYGEQFF. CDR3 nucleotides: TGTGCCAGCAGTTTATCCCCGGGGTACGGTGAGCAGTTCTTC.

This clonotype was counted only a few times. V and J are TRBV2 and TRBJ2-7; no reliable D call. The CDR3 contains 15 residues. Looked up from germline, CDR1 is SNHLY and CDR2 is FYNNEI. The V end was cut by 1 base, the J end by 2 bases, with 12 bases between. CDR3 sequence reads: CASSEGRQMTYEQYV. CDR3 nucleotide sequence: TGTGCCAGCAGTGAAGGTCGGCAGATGACCTACGAGCAGTACGTC.

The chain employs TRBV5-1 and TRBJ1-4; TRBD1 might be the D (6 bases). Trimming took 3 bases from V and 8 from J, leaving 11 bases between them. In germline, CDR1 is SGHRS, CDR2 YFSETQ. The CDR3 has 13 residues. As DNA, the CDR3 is TGCGCCAGCAGCTACACAGGGACCGAAAAACTGTTTTTT. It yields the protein CASSYTGTEKLFF.

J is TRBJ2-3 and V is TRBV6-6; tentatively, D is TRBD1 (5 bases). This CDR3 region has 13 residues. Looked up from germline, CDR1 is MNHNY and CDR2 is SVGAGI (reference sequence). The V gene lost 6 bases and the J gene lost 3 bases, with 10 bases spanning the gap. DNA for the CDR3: TGTGCCAGCAGGTCCGACAGTACAGATACGCAGTATTTT. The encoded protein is CASRSDSTDTQYF.

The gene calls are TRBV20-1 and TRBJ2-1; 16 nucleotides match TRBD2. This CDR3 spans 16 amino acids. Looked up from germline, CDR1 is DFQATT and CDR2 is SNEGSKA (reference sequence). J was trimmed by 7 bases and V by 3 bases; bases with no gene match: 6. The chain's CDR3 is CSASGTSGGAANEQFF. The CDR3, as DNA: TGCAGTGCTAGTGGGACTAGCGGGGGGGCCGCGAATGAGCAGTTCTTC.

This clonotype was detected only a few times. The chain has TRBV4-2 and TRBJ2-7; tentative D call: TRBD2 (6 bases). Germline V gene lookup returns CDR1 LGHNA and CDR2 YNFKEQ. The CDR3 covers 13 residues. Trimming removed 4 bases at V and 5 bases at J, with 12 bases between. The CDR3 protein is CASSPVPGDEQYV. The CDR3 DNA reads TGTGCCAGCAGCCCTGTCCCGGGGGACGAGCAGTACGTC.

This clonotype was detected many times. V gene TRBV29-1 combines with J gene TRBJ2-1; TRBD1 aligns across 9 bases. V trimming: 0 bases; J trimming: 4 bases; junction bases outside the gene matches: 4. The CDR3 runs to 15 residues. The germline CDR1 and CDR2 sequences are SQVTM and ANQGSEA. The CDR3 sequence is CSVEDRQGVYNEQFF. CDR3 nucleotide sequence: TGCAGCGTTGAAGACCGACAGGGGGTTTACAATGAGCAGTTCTTC.

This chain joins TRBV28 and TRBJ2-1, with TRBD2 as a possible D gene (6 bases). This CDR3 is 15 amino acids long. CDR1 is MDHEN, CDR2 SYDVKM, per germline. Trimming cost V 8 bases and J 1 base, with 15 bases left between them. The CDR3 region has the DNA TGTGCCAGCGGGACTCGAGTCCGGTCCTACAATGAGCAGTTCTTC. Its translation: CASGTRVRSYNEQFF.

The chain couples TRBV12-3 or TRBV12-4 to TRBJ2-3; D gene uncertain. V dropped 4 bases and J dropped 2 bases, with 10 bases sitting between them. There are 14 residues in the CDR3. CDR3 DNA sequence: TGTGCCAGCAGTTCACTGAAAACCACAGATACGCAGTATTTT. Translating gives CASSSLKTTDTQYF.

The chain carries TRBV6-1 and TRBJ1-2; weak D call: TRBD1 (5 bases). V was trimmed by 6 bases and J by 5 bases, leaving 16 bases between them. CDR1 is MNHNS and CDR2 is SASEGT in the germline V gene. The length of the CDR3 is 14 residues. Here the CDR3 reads CASSPKKGPYGYTF. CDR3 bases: TGTGCCAGCAGCCCTAAAAAGGGACCATATGGCTACACCTTC.

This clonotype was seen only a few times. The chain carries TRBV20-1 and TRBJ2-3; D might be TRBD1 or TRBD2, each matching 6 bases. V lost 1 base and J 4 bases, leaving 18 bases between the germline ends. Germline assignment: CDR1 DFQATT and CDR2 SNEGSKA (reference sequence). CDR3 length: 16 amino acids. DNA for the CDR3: TGCAGTGCTAGAGCTTGGGGGGCCGATAGCGCAGATACGCAGTATTTT. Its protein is CSARAWGADSADTQYF.